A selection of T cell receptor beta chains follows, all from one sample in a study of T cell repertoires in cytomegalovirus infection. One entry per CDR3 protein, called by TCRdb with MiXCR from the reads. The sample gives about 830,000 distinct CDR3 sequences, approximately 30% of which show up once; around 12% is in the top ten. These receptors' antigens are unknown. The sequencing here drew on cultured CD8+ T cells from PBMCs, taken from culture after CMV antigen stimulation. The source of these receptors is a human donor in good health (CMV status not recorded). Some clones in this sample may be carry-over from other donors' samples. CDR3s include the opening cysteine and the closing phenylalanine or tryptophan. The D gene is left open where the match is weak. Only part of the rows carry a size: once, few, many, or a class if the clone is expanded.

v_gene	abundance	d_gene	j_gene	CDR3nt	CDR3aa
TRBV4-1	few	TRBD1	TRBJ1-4	TGCGCCAGCAGCCAGGAGGGACAGACTAATGAAAAACTGTTTTTT	CASSQEGQTNEKLFF
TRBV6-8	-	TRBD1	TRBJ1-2	TGTGCCAGCAGTTCCCCGGGACAGGGTGCGGCTAACTATGGCTACACCTTC	CASSSPGQGAANYGYTF
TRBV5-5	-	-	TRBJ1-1	TGTGCCAGCAGCTTGGCAGGTGACAGGACCAACACTGAAGCTTTCTTT	CASSLAGDRTNTEAFF
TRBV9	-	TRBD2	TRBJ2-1	TGTGCCAGCAGCGGTCGGGGGGACGCTCGCAATGAGCAGTTCTTC	CASSGRGDARNEQFF
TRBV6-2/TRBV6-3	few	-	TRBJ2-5	TGTGCCAGCAGTGAAACACATGGGTACCAAGAGACCCAGTACTTC	CASSETHGYQETQYF
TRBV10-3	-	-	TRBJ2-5	TGTGCCATCAGTGCGGGACCGCGGATGGTGACCCAGTACTTC	CAISAGPRMVTQYF
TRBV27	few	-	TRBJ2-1	TGTGCCAGCAGCCTCGGGGCTCAGCAGTTCTTC	CASSLGAQQFF
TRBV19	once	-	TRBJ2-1	TGTGCCAGTAGTATAGTGGAGGAACCCTACAATGAGCAGTTCTTC	CASSIVEEPYNEQFF
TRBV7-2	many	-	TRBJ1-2	TGTGCCAGCAGCTCTAGCGCGGGGAACTATGGCTACACCTTC	CASSSSAGNYGYTF
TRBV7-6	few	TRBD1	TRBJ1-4	TGTGCCAGCAGCTCTGGACAGGGGTGGGGTGAAAAACTGTTTTTT	CASSSGQGWGEKLFF
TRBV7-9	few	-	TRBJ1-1	TGTGCCAGCAGCTTAGGACAGAGTAGGGCAGCTTTCTTT	CASSLGQSRAAFF
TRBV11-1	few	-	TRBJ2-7	TGTGCCAGCAGCTCTCCCCATGGGCAGCTACACTCCTACGAGCAGTACTTC	CASSSPHGQLHSYEQYF
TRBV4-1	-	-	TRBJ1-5	TGCGCCAGCAGCCAACATCCCGAGGTAGGGGGTCAGCCCCAGCATTTT	CASSQHPEVGGQPQHF
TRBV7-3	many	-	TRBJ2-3	TGTGCCAGCAGCCCAGGACTCCGGGGCACAGATACGCAGTATTTT	CASSPGLRGTDTQYF
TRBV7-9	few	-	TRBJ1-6	TGTGCCAGCAGCTCCCCAGTTGCTGGCCTAAATTCACCCCTCCACTTT	CASSSPVAGLNSPLHF
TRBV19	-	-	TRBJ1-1	TGTGCCAGTAGTATAGATCCGGGGGCGGGGACTGAAGCTTTCTTT	CASSIDPGAGTEAFF
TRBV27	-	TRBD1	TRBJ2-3	TGTGCCAGCAGTTTTGAACAGGGGTGGTTGGATACGCAGTATTTT	CASSFEQGWLDTQYF
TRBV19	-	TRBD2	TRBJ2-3	TGTGCCGCCAGGAGCGGGGGCACAGATACGCAGTATTTT	CAARSGGTDTQYF
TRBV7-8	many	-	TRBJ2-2	TGTGCCAGCAGCCCTGGCGGGCTGGGGGAGCTGTTTTTT	CASSPGGLGELFF
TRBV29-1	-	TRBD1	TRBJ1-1	TGCAGCGTTATAGGGGGCTATGACGGGACTGAAGCTTTCTTT	CSVIGGYDGTEAFF
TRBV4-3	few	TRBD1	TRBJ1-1	TGCGCCAGCAGCCACCGACAGGGCCATGAAGCTTTCTTT	CASSHRQGHEAFF